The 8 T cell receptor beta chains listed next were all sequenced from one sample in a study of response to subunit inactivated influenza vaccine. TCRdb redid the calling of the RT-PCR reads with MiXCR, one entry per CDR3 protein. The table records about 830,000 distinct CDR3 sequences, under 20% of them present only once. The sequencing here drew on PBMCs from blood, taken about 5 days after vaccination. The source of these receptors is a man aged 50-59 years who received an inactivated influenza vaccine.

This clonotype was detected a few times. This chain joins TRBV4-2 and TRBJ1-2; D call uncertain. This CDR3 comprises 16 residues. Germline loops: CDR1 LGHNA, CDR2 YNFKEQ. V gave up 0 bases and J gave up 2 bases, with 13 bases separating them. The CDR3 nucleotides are TGTGCCAGCAGCCAAGATGGGGTCGGTCCAAACTATGGCTACACCTTC. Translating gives CASSQDGVGPNYGYTF.

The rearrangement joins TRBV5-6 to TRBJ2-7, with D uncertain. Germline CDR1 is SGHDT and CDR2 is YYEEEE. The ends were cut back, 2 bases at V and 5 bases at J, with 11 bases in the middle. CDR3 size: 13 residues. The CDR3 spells CASSLPPGHEQYF. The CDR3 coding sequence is TGTGCCAGCAGCTTACCCCCCGGCCACGAGCAGTACTTC.

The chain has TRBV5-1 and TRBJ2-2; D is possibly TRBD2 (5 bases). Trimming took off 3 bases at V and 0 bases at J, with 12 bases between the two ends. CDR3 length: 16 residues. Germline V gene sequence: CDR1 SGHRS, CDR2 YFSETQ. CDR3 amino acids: CASSSRGPANTGELFF. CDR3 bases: TGCGCCAGCAGCTCACGCGGGCCCGCGAACACCGGGGAGCTGTTTTTT. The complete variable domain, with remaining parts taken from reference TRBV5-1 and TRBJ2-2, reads KAGVTQTPRYLIKTRGQQVTLSCSPISGHRSVSWYQQTPGQGLQFLFEYFSETQRNKGNFPGRFSGRQFSNSRSEMNVSTLELGDSALYLCASSSRGPANTGELFFGEGSRLTVL.

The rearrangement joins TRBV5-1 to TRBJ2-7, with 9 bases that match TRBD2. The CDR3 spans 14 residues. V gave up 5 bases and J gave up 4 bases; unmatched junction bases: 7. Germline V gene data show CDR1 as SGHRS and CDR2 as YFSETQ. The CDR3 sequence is CASRFSGSQYEQYF. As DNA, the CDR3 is TGCGCCAGCAGGTTTAGCGGGAGTCAGTACGAGCAGTACTTC.

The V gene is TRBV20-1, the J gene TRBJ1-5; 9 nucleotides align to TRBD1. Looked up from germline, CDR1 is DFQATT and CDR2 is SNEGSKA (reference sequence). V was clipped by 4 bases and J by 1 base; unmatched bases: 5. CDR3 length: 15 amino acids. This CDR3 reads CSAIIGTGSNQPQHF. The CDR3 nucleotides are TGCAGTGCTATAATCGGGACAGGGAGCAATCAGCCCCAGCATTTT.

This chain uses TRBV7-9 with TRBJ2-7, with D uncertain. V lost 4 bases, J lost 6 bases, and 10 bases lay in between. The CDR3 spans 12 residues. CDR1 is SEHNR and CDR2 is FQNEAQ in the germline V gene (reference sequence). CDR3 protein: CASSSGSTEQYF. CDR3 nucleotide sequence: TGTGCCAGCAGCTCCGGCTCGACCGAGCAGTACTTC.

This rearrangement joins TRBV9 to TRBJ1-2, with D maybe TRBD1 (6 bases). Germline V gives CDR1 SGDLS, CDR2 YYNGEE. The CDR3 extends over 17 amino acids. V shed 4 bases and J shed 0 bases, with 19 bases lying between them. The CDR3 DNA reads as TGTGCCAGCAGCCCCTTTCGTGGGGGCGTTTCTAACTATGGCTACACCTTC. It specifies CASSPFRGGVSNYGYTF. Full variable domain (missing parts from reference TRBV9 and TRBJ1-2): DSGVTQTPKHLITATGQRVTLRCSPRSGDLSVYWYQQSLDQGLQFLIQYYNGEERAKGNILERFSAQQFPDLHSELNLSSLELGDSALYFCASSPFRGGVSNYGYTFGSGTRLTVV.

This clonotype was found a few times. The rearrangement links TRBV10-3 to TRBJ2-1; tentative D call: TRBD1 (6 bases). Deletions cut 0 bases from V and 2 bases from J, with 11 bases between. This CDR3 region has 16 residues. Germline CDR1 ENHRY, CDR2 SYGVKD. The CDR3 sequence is CAISESAGAPYNEQFF. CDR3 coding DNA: TGTGCCATCAGTGAGTCTGCAGGGGCCCCCTACAATGAGCAGTTCTTC.